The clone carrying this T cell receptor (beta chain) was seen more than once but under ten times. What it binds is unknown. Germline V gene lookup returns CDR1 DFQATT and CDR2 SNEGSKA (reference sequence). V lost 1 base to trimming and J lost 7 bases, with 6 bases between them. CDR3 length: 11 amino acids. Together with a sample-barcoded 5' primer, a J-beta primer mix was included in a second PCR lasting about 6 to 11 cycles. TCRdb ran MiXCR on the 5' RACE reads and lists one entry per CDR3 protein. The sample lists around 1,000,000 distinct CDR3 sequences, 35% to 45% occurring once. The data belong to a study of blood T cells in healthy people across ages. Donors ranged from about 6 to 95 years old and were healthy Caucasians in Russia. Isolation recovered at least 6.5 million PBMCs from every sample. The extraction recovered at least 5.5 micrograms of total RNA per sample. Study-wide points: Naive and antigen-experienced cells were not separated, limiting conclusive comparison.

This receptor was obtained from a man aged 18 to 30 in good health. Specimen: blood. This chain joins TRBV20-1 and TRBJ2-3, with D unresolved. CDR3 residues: CSARALNTQYF. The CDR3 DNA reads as TGCAGTGCTAGAGCGCTTAATACGCAGTATTTT.